This paragraph reports one T cell receptor beta chain. Its antigen is undetermined. This sample stems from a study of OX40 agonist ivuxolimab in advanced cancers. Study-wide context: Patients took ivuxolimab, an agonistic anti-OX40 (CD134) antibody. Each patient was given ivuxolimab into a vein every 2 weeks, at 0.01 to 10 mg/kg. Study-level results: Dosing at 0.1 to 3.0 mg/kg was accompanied by clonal expansion of CD4+ and CD8+ blood T cells by week 6. Also present in some nonresponders was a low level of normalized T-cell clonal expansion.

From germline, CDR1 is MDHEN and CDR2 SYDVKM. The CDR3 runs 14 residues. After removal of 9 bases from V and 3 bases from J, the junction contained 11 bases not matched to a gene. Clones were read by immunoSEQ multiplex PCR, and TCRdb kept only the in-frame ones, dropping some. The sample has tens of thousands of clones, more than 75% seen once. V is TRBV28 and J is TRBJ2-7, with 7 nucleotides matching TRBD1. This sequence originates from an adult with an advanced solid tumor such as melanoma, head and neck, liver or kidney cancer. This sample comprised CD4+ or CD8+ T cells sorted from blood, obtained in a trial of the OX40 agonist ivuxolimab. In DNA form, the CDR3 reads TGTGCCAGTAACAGACAGGGAAAAGACTACGAGCAGTACTTC. It translates to CASNRQGKDYEQYF.